This T cell receptor (beta chain) came from a study of OX40 agonist ivuxolimab in advanced cancers. This clone was detected once. The CDR3 runs 15 residues. Germline trimming cut 0 bases from V and 2 bases from J; bases unmatched to any gene: 1. The germline gives CDR1 MNHEY, CDR2 SVGAGI. The data were produced by immunoSEQ multiplex PCR, yet TCRdb's version contains in-frame clones alone and is incomplete. Of approximately 100,000 clones in the sample, over 75% were seen once. Sequenced material: CD4+ or CD8+ T cells sorted from blood, taken in a trial of the OX40 agonist ivuxolimab. This chain connects TRBV6-5 to TRBJ1-2, with 9 bases lining up with TRBD1. The TCR comes from an adult with an advanced solid tumor such as melanoma, head and neck, liver or kidney cancer. The DNA for the CDR3 is TGTGCCAGCAGTTACTCGGGACAGGGAAACTATGGCTACACCTTC. It codes for CASSYSGQGNYGYTF.